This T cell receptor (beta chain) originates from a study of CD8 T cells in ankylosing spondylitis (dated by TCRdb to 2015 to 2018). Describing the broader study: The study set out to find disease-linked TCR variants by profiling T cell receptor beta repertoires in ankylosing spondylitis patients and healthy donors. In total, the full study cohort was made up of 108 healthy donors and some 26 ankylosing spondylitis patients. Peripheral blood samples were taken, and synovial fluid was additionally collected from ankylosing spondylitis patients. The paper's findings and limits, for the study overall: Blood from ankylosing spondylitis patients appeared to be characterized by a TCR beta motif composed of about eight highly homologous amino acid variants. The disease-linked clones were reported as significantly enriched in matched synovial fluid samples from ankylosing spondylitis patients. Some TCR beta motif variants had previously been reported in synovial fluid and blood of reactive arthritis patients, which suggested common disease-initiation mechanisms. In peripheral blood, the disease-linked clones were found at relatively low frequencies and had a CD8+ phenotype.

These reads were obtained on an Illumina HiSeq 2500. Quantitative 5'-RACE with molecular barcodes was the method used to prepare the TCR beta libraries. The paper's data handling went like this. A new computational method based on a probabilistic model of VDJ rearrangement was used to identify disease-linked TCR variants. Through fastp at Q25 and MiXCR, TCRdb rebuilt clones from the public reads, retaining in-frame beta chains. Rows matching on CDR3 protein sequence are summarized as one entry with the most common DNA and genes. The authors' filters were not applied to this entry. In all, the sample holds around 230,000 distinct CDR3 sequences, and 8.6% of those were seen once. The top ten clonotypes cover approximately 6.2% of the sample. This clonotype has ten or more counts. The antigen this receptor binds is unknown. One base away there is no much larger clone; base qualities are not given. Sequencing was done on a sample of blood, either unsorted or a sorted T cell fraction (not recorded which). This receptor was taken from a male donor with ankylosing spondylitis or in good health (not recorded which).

The nucleotides are TGCAGTGCTAGGAAGGGGGCGGGAATGAACACTGAAGCTTTCTTT. This codes for CSARKGAGMNTEAFF. The chain is encoded by TRBV20-1 joined to TRBJ1-1, with 7 middle bases fitting TRBD1. Reading the germline V gene (reference sequence) gives CDR1 DFQATT and CDR2 SNEGSKA. Including the terminal cysteine and phenylalanine, the CDR3 comprises 15 residues. The only DNA kept is the CDR3, 45 bases in frame from the first base. V loses 3 bases at its end and J loses 0 bases; junction bases beyond the gene matches: 7.